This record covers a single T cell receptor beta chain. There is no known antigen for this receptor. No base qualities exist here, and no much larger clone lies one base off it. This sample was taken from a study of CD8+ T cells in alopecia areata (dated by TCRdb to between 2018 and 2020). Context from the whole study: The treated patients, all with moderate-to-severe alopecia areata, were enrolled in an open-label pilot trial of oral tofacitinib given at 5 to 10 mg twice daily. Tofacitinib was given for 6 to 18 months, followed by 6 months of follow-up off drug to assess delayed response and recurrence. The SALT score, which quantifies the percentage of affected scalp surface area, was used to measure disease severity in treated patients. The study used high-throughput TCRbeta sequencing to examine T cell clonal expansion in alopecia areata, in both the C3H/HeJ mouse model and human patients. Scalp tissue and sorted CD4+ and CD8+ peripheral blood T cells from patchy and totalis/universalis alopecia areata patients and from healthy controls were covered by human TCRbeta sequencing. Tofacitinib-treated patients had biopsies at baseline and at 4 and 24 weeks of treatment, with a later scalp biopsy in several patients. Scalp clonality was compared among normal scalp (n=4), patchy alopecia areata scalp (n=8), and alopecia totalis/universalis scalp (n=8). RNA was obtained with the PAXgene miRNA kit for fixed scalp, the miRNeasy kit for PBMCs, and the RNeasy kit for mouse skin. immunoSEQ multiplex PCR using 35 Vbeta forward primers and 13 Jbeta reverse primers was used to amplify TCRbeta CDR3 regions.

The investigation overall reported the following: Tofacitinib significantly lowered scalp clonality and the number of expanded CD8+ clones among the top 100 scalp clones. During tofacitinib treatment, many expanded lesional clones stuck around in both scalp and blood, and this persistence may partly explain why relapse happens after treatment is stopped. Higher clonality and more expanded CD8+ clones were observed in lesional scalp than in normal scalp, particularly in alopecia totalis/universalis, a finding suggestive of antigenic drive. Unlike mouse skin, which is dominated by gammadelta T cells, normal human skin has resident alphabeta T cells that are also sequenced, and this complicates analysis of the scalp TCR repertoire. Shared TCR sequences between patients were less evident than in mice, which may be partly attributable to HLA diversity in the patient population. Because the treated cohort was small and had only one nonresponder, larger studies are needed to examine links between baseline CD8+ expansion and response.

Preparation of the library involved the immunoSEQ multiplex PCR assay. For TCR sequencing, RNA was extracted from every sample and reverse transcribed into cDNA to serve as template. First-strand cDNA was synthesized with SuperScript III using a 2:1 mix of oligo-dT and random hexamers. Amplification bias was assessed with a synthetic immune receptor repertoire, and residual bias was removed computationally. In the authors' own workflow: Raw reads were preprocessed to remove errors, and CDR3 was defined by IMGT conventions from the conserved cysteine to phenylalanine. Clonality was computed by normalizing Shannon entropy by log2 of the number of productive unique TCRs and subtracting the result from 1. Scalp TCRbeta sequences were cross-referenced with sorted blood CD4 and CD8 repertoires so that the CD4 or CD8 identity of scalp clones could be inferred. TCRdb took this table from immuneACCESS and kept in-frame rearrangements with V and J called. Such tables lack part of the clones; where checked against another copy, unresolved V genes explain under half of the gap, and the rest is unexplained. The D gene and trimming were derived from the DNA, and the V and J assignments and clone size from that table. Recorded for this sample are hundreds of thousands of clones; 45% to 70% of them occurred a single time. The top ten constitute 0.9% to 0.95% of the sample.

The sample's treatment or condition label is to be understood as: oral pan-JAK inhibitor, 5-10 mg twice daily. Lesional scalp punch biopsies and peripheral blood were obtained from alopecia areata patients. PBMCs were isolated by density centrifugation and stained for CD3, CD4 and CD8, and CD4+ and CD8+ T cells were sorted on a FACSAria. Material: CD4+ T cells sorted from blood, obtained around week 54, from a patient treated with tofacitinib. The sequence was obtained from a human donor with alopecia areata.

The CDR3 region: CASSLGRLNTEAFF. The sequence in DNA is TGCGCCAGCAGCTTGGGCCGGCTAAACACTGAAGCTTTCTTT. This receptor chain uses TRBV5-1 and TRBJ1-1; the D gene assignment is ambiguous. The CDR3 measures 14 amino acids from cysteine to phenylalanine. Just the 42-base CDR3 DNA is kept, in frame starting at base 1. According to the germline V gene, CDR1 reads SGHRS and CDR2 reads YFSETQ. V loses 0 bases of germline sequence and J loses 2 bases, and the interval between the two ends is 8 bases.